Sequencing of this T cell receptor (beta chain) was carried out in a study of identical twins. General study results and limits: Models predicted too little out-of-frame TCR alpha sharing in monozygotic twins.

Each CDR3 protein is one row after TCRdb ran MiXCR on the 5' RACE reads. Among roughly 190,000 distinct CDR3 sequences listed, about a sixth were seen once. In the case of this clonotype: What it recognizes is unknown.

V dropped 4 bases and J dropped 5 bases, with 17 bases sitting between them. The V gene's germline CDR1 is SGHVS and CDR2 FQNEAQ. The CDR3 is 16 residues long. The data also belong to a second study, concerning T cells expressing NK-cell markers. That paper adds: Repertoire data for TCR beta were derived from sorted T cells (CD3+CD56+NKG2C+, CD3+CD56+NKG2C- and CD3+CD56-NKG2C+). Alpha-beta TCR T cells were the sole sorting target in several experiments, owing to an anti-gamma-delta TCR antibody.

Sequenced sample: CD8+ T cells sorted from blood. The V call is TRBV7-8, the J call TRBJ2-2, with TRBD2 as a possible D gene (5 bases). This TCR came from a woman between 18 and 29 years old in good health. CDR3 loop: CASSWVSVGETGELFF. In nucleotides, the CDR3 is TGTGCCAGCAGCTGGGTTAGCGTCGGTGAAACCGGGGAGCTGTTTTTT.